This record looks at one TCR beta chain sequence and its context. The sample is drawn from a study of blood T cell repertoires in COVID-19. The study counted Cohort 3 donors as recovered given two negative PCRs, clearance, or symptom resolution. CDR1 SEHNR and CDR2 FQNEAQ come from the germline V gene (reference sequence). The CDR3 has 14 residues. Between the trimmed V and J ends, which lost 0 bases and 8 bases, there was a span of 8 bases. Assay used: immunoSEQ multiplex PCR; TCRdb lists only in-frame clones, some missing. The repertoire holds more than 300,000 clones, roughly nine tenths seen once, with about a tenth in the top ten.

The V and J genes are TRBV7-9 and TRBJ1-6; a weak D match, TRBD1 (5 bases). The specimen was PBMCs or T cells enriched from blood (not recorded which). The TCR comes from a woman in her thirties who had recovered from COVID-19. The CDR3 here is CASSLARQHSPLHF. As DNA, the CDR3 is TGTGCCAGCAGCTTAGCGAGACAGCATTCACCCCTCCACTTT.